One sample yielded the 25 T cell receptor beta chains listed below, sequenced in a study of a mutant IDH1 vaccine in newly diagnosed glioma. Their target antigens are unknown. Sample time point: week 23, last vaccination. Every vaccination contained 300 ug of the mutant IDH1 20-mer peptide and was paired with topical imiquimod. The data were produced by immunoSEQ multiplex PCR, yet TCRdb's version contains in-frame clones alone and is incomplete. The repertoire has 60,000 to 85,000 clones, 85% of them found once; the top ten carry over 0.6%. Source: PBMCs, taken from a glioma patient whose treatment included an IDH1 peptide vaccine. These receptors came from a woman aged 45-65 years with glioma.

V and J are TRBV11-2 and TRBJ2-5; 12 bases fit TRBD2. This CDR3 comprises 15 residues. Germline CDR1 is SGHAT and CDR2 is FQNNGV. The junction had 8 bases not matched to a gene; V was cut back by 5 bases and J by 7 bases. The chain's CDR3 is CASSQGLAGRVTQYF. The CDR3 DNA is TGTGCCAGCAGCCAAGGACTAGCGGGAAGAGTGACCCAGTACTTC.

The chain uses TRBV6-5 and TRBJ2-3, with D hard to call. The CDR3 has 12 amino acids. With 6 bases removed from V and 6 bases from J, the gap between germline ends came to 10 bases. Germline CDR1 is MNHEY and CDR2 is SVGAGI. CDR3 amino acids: CASSRTGDTQYF. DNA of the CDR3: TGTGCCAGCAGCCGCACCGGGGATACGCAGTATTTT.

DNA for the CDR3: TGTGCCAGCAGCCCCAGGGGCTCTGGAAACACCATATATTTT. It is translated as CASSPRGSGNTIYF. V gene TRBV7-6 combines with J gene TRBJ1-3, with TRBD1 as a possible D gene (6 bases). This CDR3 is 14 amino acids long. The V and J ends lost 5 bases and 0 bases respectively, with 8 bases between them. Looked up from germline, CDR1 is SGHVS and CDR2 is FNYEAQ. Full variable domain (remainder filled in from reference TRBV7-6 and TRBJ1-3): GAGVSQSPRYKVTKRGQDVALRCDPISGHVSLYWYRQALGQGPEFLTYFNYEAQQDKSGLPNDRFSAERPEGSISTLTIQRTEQRDSAMYRCASSPRGSGNTIYFGEGSWLTVV.

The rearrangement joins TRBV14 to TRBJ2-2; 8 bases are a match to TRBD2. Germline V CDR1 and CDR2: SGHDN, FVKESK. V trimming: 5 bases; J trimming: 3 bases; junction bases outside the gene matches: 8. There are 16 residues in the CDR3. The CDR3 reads CASSSFGGEDTGELFF. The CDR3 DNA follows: TGTGCCAGCAGCTCGTTCGGGGGGGAGGACACCGGGGAGCTGTTTTTT.

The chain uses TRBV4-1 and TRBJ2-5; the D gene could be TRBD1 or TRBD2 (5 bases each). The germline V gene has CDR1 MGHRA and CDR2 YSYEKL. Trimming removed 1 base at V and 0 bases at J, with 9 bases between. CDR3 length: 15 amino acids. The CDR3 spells CASSQAGTYQETQYF. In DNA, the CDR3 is TGCGCCAGCAGCCAAGCCGGGACCTACCAAGAGACCCAGTACTTC.

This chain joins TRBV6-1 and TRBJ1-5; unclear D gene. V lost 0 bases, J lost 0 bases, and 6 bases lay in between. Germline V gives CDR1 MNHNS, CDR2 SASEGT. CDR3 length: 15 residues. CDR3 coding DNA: TGTGCCAGCAGTGAAGCGGGTTATAGCAATCAGCCCCAGCATTTT. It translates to CASSEAGYSNQPQHF.

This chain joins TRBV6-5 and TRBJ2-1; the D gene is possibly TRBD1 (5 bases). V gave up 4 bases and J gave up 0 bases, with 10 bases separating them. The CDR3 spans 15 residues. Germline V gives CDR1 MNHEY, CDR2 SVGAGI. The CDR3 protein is CASSWGASSYNEQFF. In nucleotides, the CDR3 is TGTGCCAGCAGTTGGGGCGCGAGCTCCTACAATGAGCAGTTCTTC.

The CDR3, as DNA: TGCAGCGTATACGTGCAAGAGACCCAGTACTTC. It codes for CSVYVQETQYF. The chain combines TRBV29-1 with TRBJ2-5; D is unclear. The CDR3 has 11 residues. Germline loops: CDR1 SQVTM, CDR2 ANQGSEA. V was clipped by 6 bases and J by 2 bases, with 7 bases between them.

The chain's CDR3 is CASSELDGELYEQYF. CDR3 nucleotide sequence: TGTGCCAGCAGTGAATTGGACGGCGAACTCTACGAGCAGTACTTC. V usage is TRBV2 and J usage is TRBJ2-7; D ambiguous. The germline gives CDR1 SNHLY, CDR2 FYNNEI. The CDR3 totals 15 residues. V dropped 2 bases and J dropped 3 bases, with 14 bases sitting between them.

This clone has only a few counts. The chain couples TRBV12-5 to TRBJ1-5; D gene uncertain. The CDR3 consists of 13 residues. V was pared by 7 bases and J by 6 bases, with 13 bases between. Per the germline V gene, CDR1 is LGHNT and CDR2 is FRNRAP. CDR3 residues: CASAGEGGQPQHF. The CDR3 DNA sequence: TGTGCTAGTGCCGGCGAGGGAGGTCAGCCCCAGCATTTT.

The CDR3 sequence: CAINRGGSGSGWNEQFF. DNA of the CDR3: TGTGCCATCAATCGGGGGGGTAGCGGGAGTGGTTGGAATGAGCAGTTCTTC. The chain links TRBV10-3 to TRBJ2-1, with TRBD2 matching over 9 bases. With 7 bases clipped from V and 7 bases from J, the junction kept 17 bases outside the gene matches. Per germline, CDR1 ENHRY and CDR2 SYGVKD. CDR3 length: 17 amino acids.

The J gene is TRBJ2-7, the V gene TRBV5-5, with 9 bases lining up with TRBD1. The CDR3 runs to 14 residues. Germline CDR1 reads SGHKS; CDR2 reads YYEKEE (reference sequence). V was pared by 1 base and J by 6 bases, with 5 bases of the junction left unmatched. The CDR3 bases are TGTGCCAGCAGCTTGTCGACAGGGGGTGGCGAGCAGTACTTC. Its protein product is CASSLSTGGGEQYF.

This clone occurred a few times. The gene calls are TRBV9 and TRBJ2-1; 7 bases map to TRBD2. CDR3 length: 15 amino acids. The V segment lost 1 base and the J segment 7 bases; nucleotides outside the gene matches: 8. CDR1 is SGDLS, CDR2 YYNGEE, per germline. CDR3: CASSVKAGEKNEQFF. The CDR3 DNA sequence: TGTGCCAGCAGCGTAAAGGCGGGAGAGAAAAATGAGCAGTTCTTC.

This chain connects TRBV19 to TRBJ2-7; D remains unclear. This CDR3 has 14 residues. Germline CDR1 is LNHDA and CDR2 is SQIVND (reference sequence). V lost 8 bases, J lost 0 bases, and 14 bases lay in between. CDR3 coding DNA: TGTGCCAGTGCATTCGGCCCGAGCTCCTACGAGCAGTACTTC. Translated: CASAFGPSSYEQYF.

The CDR3 nucleotides are TGTGCCATCAGTGAGTCGGCGACTACCTACGAGCAGTACTTC. Translating it yields CAISESATTYEQYF. J is TRBJ2-7 and V is TRBV10-3; maybe TRBD2 (5 bases). CDR1 is ENHRY, CDR2 SYGVKD, per germline. This CDR3 is 14 amino acids long. The ends were cut back, 0 bases at V and 2 bases at J, with 8 bases in the middle.

The CDR3 sequence is CASSNSGANVLTF. CDR3 in DNA: TGTGCCAGCAGTAACTCTGGGGCCAACGTCCTGACTTTC. The V gene is TRBV28, the J gene TRBJ2-6; the D is unclear. V lost 5 bases and J 0 bases, leaving 2 bases between the germline ends. Germline V gene lookup returns CDR1 MDHEN and CDR2 SYDVKM. This CDR3 spans 13 amino acids.

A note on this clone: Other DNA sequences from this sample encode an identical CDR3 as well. The CDR3 sequence: CASSRAAEETQYF. CDR3 DNA sequence: TGCGCCAGCAGCAGAGCAGCCGAAGAGACCCAGTACTTC. The genes are TRBV10-2 and TRBJ2-5; no reliable D call. The CDR3 length is 13 residues. The germline gives CDR1 WSHSY, CDR2 SAAADI. With 6 bases removed from V and 3 bases from J, the gap between germline ends came to 11 bases.

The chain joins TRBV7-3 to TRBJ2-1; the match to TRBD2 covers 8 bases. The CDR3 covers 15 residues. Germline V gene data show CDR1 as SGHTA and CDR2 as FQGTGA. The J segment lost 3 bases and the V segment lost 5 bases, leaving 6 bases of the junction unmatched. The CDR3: CASSPGLAGYNEQFF. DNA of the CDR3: TGTGCCAGCAGCCCCGGGCTAGCGGGCTACAATGAGCAGTTCTTC.

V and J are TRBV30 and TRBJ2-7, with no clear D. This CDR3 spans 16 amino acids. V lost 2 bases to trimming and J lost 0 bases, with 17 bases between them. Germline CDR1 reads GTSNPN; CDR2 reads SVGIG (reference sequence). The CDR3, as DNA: TGTGCCTGGAGTATCAGAGACGTGGGCAGCTCCTACGAGCAGTACTTC. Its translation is CAWSIRDVGSSYEQYF.

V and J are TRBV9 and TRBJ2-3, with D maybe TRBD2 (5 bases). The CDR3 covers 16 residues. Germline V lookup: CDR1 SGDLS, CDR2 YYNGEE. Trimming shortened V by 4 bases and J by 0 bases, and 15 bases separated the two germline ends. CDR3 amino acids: CASSPRLTGSTDTQYF. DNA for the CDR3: TGTGCCAGCAGCCCCCGCTTGACGGGGAGCACAGATACGCAGTATTTT.

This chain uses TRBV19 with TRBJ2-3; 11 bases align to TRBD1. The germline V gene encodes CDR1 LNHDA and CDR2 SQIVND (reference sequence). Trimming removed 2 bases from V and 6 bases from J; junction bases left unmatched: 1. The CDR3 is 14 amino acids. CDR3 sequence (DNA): TGTGCCAGTAGTATATGGGACAGGGGGGATACGCAGTATTTT. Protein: CASSIWDRGDTQYF.

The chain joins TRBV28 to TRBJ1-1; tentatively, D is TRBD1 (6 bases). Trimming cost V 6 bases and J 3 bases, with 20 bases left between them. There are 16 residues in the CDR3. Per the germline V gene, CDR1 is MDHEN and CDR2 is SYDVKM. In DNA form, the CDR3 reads TGTGCCAGCAGCCCCTGGGGCGACAGGTCGGACACTGAAGCTTTCTTT. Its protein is CASSPWGDRSDTEAFF.

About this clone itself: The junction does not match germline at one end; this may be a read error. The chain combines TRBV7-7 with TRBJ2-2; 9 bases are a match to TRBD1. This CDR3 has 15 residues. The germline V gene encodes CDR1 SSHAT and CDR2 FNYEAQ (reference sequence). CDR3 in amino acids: CASSLGQGRTGELFF. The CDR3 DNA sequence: TGTGCTAGCAGCCTGGGACAGGGAAGGACCGGGGAGCTGTTTTTT.

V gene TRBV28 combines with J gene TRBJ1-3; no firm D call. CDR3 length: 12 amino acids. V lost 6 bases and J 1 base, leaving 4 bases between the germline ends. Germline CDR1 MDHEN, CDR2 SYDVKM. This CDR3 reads CASRGSGNTIYF. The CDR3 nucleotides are TGTGCCAGCAGGGGGTCTGGAAACACCATATATTTT.

The CDR3, as DNA: TGTGCCAGCAGCTTAGGCGTCGATGAGCCCCAGCATTTT. Encoded protein: CASSLGVDEPQHF. The chain carries TRBV11-2 and TRBJ1-5, with D hard to call. The CDR3 has 13 amino acids. V lost 1 base and J 8 bases, leaving 9 bases between the germline ends. Germline loops: CDR1 SGHAT, CDR2 FQNNGV.